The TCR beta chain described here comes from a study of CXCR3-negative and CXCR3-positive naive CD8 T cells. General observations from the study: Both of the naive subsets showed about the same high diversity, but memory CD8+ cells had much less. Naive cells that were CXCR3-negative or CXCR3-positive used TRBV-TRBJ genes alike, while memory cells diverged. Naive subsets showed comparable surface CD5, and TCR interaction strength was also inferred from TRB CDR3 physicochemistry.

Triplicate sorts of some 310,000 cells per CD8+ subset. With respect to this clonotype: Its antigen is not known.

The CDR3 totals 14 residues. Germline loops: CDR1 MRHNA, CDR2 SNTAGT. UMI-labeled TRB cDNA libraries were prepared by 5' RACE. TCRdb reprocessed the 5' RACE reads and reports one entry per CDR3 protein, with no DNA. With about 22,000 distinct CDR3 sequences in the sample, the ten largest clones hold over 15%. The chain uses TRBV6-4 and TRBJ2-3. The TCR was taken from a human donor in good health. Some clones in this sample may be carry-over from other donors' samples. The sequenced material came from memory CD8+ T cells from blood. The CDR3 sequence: CASSDSRSTDTQYF.